A selection of T cell receptor beta chains follows, all from one sample in a study of TIL therapy for anti-PD-1-resistant metastatic lung cancer. Assay used: immunoSEQ multiplex PCR; TCRdb lists only in-frame clones, some missing. The sample carries 20,000 to 25,000 clones, roughly 79% recorded once. This specimen consisted of blood, obtained at baseline. Receptors originate from a person aged 25 to 85 with non-small cell lung cancer. The CDR3 runs from the conserved cysteine through the conserved F or W. D genes are given only for firm matches. Size tells how often a clone was seen (once, few, many) or the class of an expanded clone, and some rows leave it out.

V,size,D,J,CDR3,DNA
TRBV12-5,.,TRBD1,TRBJ2-1,CASGHPGTGAQFF,TGTGCTAGTGGTCACCCCGGGACAGGGGCCCAGTTCTTC
TRBV12-5,.,TRBD1,TRBJ2-1,CASGLLTGQQHNEQFF,TGTGCTAGTGGTTTGCTCACGGGACAGCAACACAATGAGCAGTTCTTC
TRBV5-1,.,TRBD1,TRBJ1-4,CASNIGQVGNEKLFF,TGCGCCAGCAACATAGGACAGGTTGGGAATGAAAAACTGTTTTTT
TRBV15,.,.,TRBJ2-7,CATSRDPGYEQYF,TGTGCCACCAGCAGAGATCCGGGCTACGAGCAGTACTTC
TRBV9,.,TRBD1,TRBJ2-7,CASSTPRTGGYEQYF,TGTGCCAGCAGCACCCCTCGGACAGGGGGCTACGAGCAGTACTTC
TRBV19,.,TRBD1,TRBJ2-7,CASSRWGQGNEQYF,TGTGCCAGTAGTAGGTGGGGACAGGGGAACGAGCAGTACTTC
TRBV6-5,.,TRBD2,TRBJ2-1,CASSSILAGGPNEQFF,TGTGCCAGCAGTTCCATCCTAGCGGGAGGGCCTAATGAGCAGTTCTTC
TRBV4-3,.,TRBD1,TRBJ2-7,CASSPGTGGIGPYEQYF,TGCGCCAGCAGCCCCGGGACAGGGGGAATCGGGCCCTACGAGCAGTACTTC
TRBV7-8,few,.,TRBJ1-6,CASSRTDQNSPLHF,TGTGCCAGCAGCCGGACAGACCAAAATTCACCCCTCCACTTT
TRBV18,.,.,TRBJ1-1,CASSPTTAEAFF,TGTGCCAGCTCACCGACGACAGCTGAAGCTTTCTTT
TRBV28,.,.,TRBJ2-7,CASSMLQGGSYEQYF,TGTGCCAGCAGTATGTTGCAGGGGGGATCCTACGAGCAGTACTTC
TRBV20-1,.,.,TRBJ1-1,CSALLNTEAFF,TGCAGTGCATTACTGAACACTGAAGCTTTCTTT
TRBV6-1,.,TRBD1,TRBJ1-6,CASILSSGGGSPLHF,TGTGCCAGCATTTTGAGTTCAGGGGGAGGTTCACCCCTCCACTTT
TRBV6-5,.,.,TRBJ1-2,CASSRYRDSNYGYTF,TGTGCCAGCAGCCGGTACAGGGACTCAAACTATGGCTACACCTTC
TRBV6-5,.,TRBD1,TRBJ2-7,CASSYGDRVNYEQYF,TGTGCCAGCAGTTACGGGGACAGGGTCAACTACGAGCAGTACTTC
TRBV11-2,.,TRBD2,TRBJ2-7,CASSLQLAGAYSYEQYF,TGTGCCAGCAGCTTGCAACTAGCGGGGGCCTACTCCTACGAGCAGTACTTC
TRBV4-1,.,.,TRBJ1-6,CASSTRDLQPGSSYNSPLHF,TGCGCCAGCAGCACCCGGGACCTACAACCAGGGAGCTCCTATAATTCACCCCTCCACTTT
TRBV5-1,.,.,TRBJ1-2,CASSLGSGGYTF,TGCGCCAGCAGCTTGGGTTCAGGCGGCTACACCTTC
TRBV2,few,.,TRBJ2-7,CASSDINRVYEQYF,TGTGCCAGCAGTGATATTAACAGGGTCTACGAGCAGTACTTC
TRBV9,.,TRBD1,TRBJ2-3,CASSVGQGRADTQYF,TGTGCCAGCAGCGTAGGACAGGGTAGGGCAGATACGCAGTATTTT
TRBV7-6,.,TRBD1,TRBJ2-6,CASSSPRTGSSGANVLTF,TGTGCCAGCAGCTCCCCCCGGACAGGGAGCTCTGGGGCCAACGTCCTGACTTTC
TRBV7-3,.,.,TRBJ1-2,CASSYDRNYGYTF,TGTGCCAGCAGCTACGACAGGAACTATGGCTACACCTTC
TRBV27,.,.,TRBJ1-1,CASSLSTGQYTEAFF,TGTGCCAGCAGTTTATCAACAGGGCAGTACACTGAAGCTTTCTTT
TRBV6-4,.,.,TRBJ2-6,CASSDSGAGANVLTF,TGTGCCAGCAGTGACTCAGGGGCTGGGGCCAACGTCCTGACTTTC
TRBV7-9,.,.,TRBJ1-1,CASSLALAGGTEAFF,TGTGCCAGCAGCTTAGCACTTGCGGGAGGCACTGAAGCTTTCTTT
TRBV29-1,.,.,TRBJ2-7,CSARQEIYEQYF,TGCAGCGCAAGACAGGAAATCTACGAGCAGTACTTC
TRBV5-1,few,TRBD2,TRBJ2-2,CASSSGLAGESNTGELFF,TGCGCCAGCAGCTCGGGACTAGCGGGAGAGTCGAACACCGGGGAGCTGTTTTTT
TRBV21-1,.,.,TRBJ2-2,CASSNAPGLAESNTGELFF,TGTGCCAGCAGCAATGCCCCGGGACTAGCGGAATCGAACACCGGGGAGCTGTTTTTT
TRBV5-4,.,.,TRBJ1-2,CASTGTEYGYTF,TGTGCCTCCACCGGGACGGAGTATGGCTACACCTTC
TRBV5-4,.,TRBD1,TRBJ2-4,CASSPKQGALAKNIQYF,TGTGCCAGCAGCCCGAAACAGGGGGCGCTAGCCAAAAACATTCAGTACTTC
TRBV13,once,.,TRBJ2-7,CASSSASSSYEQYF,TGTGCCAGCAGCTCAGCCTCAAGCTCCTACGAGCAGTACTTC
TRBV5-4,.,.,TRBJ1-2,CASSSTGRNYGYTF,TGTGCCAGCAGCTCCACCGGACGGAACTATGGCTACACCTTC
TRBV28,.,TRBD2,TRBJ2-1,CASSPAGGLEQFF,TGTGCCAGCAGTCCAGCGGGAGGGCTTGAGCAGTTCTTC
TRBV27,.,TRBD1,TRBJ2-2,CASSFRGQPGELFF,TGTGCCAGCAGTTTCCGGGGACAGCCCGGGGAGCTGTTTTTT
TRBV7-6,.,.,TRBJ1-2,CASSLEVWGTYRYGYTF,TGTGCCAGCAGCTTAGAAGTGTGGGGCACCTATCGATATGGCTACACCTTC
TRBV11-2,.,.,TRBJ2-1,CASDPYSWGKSSYNEQFF,TGTGCCAGCGATCCCTACTCCTGGGGGAAAAGCTCCTACAATGAGCAGTTCTTC
TRBV7-9,.,TRBD2,TRBJ2-1,CASSWEAGGSYNEQFF,TGTGCCAGCAGCTGGGAAGCGGGAGGGTCATACAATGAGCAGTTCTTC
TRBV27,once,TRBD1,TRBJ1-1,CASSFAGGGAFF,TGTGCCAGCAGTTTCGCAGGGGGCGGAGCTTTCTTT
TRBV6-5,.,.,TRBJ2-5,CASSYMGAQYF,TGTGCCAGCAGTTACATGGGGGCCCAGTACTTC
TRBV28,.,.,TRBJ2-6,CASSFSGANVLTF,TGTGCCAGCAGCTTCTCTGGGGCCAACGTCCTGACTTTC
TRBV19,.,.,TRBJ2-3,CASSTDAVDTQYF,TGTGCCAGTAGTACGGACGCAGTGGATACGCAGTATTTT
TRBV19,few,.,TRBJ1-3,CASSNILGNTIYF,TGTGCCAGTAGTAACATTTTGGGAAACACCATATATTTT
TRBV20-1,.,.,TRBJ2-5,CSTTPQETQYF,TGCAGTACGACACCGCAAGAGACCCAGTACTTC
TRBV2,.,TRBD1,TRBJ2-5,CASSGGSGGETQYF,TGTGCCAGCAGTGGAGGGTCAGGGGGAGAGACCCAGTACTTC
TRBV28,.,TRBD2,TRBJ2-5,CASTTSGRVGEETQYF,TGTGCCAGCACAACTAGCGGGAGGGTGGGTGAAGAGACCCAGTACTTC
TRBV18,.,TRBD1,TRBJ2-7,CASSANRDRVYEQYF,TGTGCCAGCTCAGCAAACCGGGACAGGGTCTACGAGCAGTACTTC
TRBV5-8,.,.,TRBJ2-7,CASSQQTLGAYEQYF,TGTGCCAGCAGCCAACAGACCCTGGGCGCCTACGAGCAGTACTTC
TRBV4-2,few,.,TRBJ2-5,CASSALETQYF,TGTGCCAGCAGCGCCCTCGAGACCCAGTACTTC
TRBV7-9,.,.,TRBJ1-2,CASSLFGRGVGYTF,TGTGCCAGCAGCTTATTCGGCAGGGGAGTTGGCTACACCTTC
TRBV19,.,.,TRBJ2-5,CASSILGPTGTQYF,TGTGCCAGTAGTATATTAGGCCCGACGGGAACCCAGTACTTC
TRBV5-1,.,.,TRBJ2-1,CASSLPTFNEQFF,TGCGCCAGCAGCCTTCCTACCTTCAATGAGCAGTTCTTC